These 14 T cell receptor beta chains were all obtained from the same sample, sequenced in a study of beta chain features in type 1 diabetes (dated by TCRdb to about 2018). The full study reports these points: A moderate but significant shortening of TCRB CDR3 length was observed in type 1 diabetes patients in all four CD4+ subsets.

Their recognized antigens are unknown. Receptors were amplified or captured by the immunoSEQ multiplex PCR assay. All of the isolated RNA was reverse transcribed with the High Capacity cDNA Reverse Transcription Kit, so expressed TCRB transcripts were sequenced. Held by TCRdb, this immuneACCESS table contains in-frame sequences only and omits some clones. Under half of the omission traces to an unresolved V gene where checked; the cause of the rest is unknown. The sample includes about 160,000 clones, with around 8.6% observed a single time. The ten largest account for around 0.56% of the sample. The source material was central memory CD4+ T cells from blood. The receptors were gathered from a woman aged 18-29 years with type 1 diabetes.

This clone was seen a few times. The J gene is TRBJ1-4, the V gene TRBV7-9; TRBD1 is a possible D gene (5 bases). The CDR3 contains 12 residues. V was clipped by 5 bases and J by 11 bases, with 12 bases between them. From germline, CDR1 is SEHNR and CDR2 FQNEAQ (reference sequence). The CDR3: CASSPGVLKLFF. The CDR3 coding sequence is TGTGCCAGCAGCCCGGGGGTTCTCAAACTGTTTTTT.

V usage is TRBV5-1 and J usage is TRBJ2-5; TRBD1 matches 9 bases. This CDR3 region has 14 residues. Germline CDR1 and CDR2: SGHRS and YFSETQ. The V and J ends lost 4 bases and 3 bases, in that order; junction bases with no gene match: 4. CDR3 amino acids: CASSPGQGKETQYF. DNA for the CDR3: TGCGCCAGCAGCCCGGGACAGGGAAAAGAGACCCAGTACTTC.

The rearrangement uses TRBV7-9 and TRBJ1-1; tentative D call: TRBD1 (5 bases). V was clipped by 3 bases and J by 1 base, with 15 bases between them. Germline V gives CDR1 SEHNR, CDR2 FQNEAQ (reference sequence). This CDR3 spans 16 amino acids. The CDR3 DNA is TGTGCCAGCAGCTTCAGTGCAGGGTTCGGGAACACTGAAGCTTTCTTT. Protein: CASSFSAGFGNTEAFF.

This clone was counted a few times. The gene calls are TRBV4-1 and TRBJ2-1; D is undetermined. The germline V gene encodes CDR1 MGHRA and CDR2 YSYEKL. The CDR3 has 14 amino acids. The ends were cut back, 0 bases at V and 11 bases at J, with 14 bases in the middle. The CDR3 sequence: CASSQEKLRTQQFF. The CDR3 nucleotides read TGCGCCAGCAGCCAAGAAAAGCTTCGAACCCAGCAGTTCTTC.

This clone was detected only a few times. J is TRBJ2-3 and V is TRBV5-1, with D perhaps TRBD2 (6 bases). The CDR3 totals 13 residues. V was shortened by 7 bases and J by 7 bases, with 16 bases between the two germline ends. Germline CDR1 SGHRS, CDR2 YFSETQ. CDR3 bases: TGCGCCAGCGGTGGGGGGAGCCCGAATACGCAGTATTTT. Encoded protein: CASGGGSPNTQYF.

The chain recombines TRBV6-1 with TRBJ2-4, with 8 nucleotides matching TRBD1. This CDR3 comprises 15 residues. Looked up from germline, CDR1 is MNHNS and CDR2 is SASEGT. The V gene end was trimmed by 7 bases and the J gene end by 4 bases; junction bases not matched to a gene: 9. The CDR3, as DNA: TGTGCCAGCACCACCCTGAGGACAGGGAAAAACATTCAGTACTTC. Its protein product is CASTTLRTGKNIQYF.

The chain has TRBV11-2 and TRBJ2-2; no reliable D call. CDR3 length: 13 amino acids. CDR1 SGHAT and CDR2 FQNNGV come from the germline V gene. Trimming shortened V by 4 bases and J by 2 bases, and 5 bases separated the two germline ends. The CDR3 reads CASSSTNTGELFF. Written as DNA, the CDR3 is TGTGCCAGCAGCTCAACAAACACCGGGGAGCTGTTTTTT. The whole variable domain, filled in from reference TRBV11-2 and TRBJ2-2, reads EAGVAQSPRYKIIEKRQSVAFWCNPISGHATLYWYQQILGQGPKLLIQFQNNGVVDDSQLPKDRFSAERLKGVDSTLKIQPAKLEDSAVYLCASSSTNTGELFFGEGSRLTVL.

The rearrangement joins TRBV19 to TRBJ1-1, with TRBD1 identical over 9 bases. The CDR3 totals 16 residues. J was trimmed by 0 bases and V by 5 bases; bases with no gene match: 7. Germline CDR1 LNHDA, CDR2 SQIVND (reference sequence). The DNA of the CDR3 is TGTGCCAGTAGTCAGGGACAGGGTGGTATGAACACTGAAGCTTTCTTT. Protein: CASSQGQGGMNTEAFF.

The chain links TRBV7-9 to TRBJ1-2, with 7 bases matching TRBD1. V lost 5 bases to trimming and J lost 1 base; unmatched junction nucleotides: 10. The germline gives CDR1 SEHNR, CDR2 FQNEAQ (reference sequence). The CDR3 consists of 16 residues. DNA for the CDR3: TGTGCCAGCAGCCCATCGACAGGGCTGGGTAACTATGGCTACACCTTC. Amino acids: CASSPSTGLGNYGYTF.

The V and J genes are TRBV7-8 and TRBJ2-5; 7 bases map to TRBD1. Trimming removed 5 bases from V and 4 bases from J; junction bases left unmatched: 7. Germline V gene lookup returns CDR1 SGHVS and CDR2 FQNEAQ. This CDR3 is 14 amino acids long. The CDR3 loop is CASSTGQTPETQYF. The CDR3 DNA is TGTGCCAGCAGCACGGGACAGACCCCAGAGACCCAGTACTTC.

The chain is built from TRBV25-1 and TRBJ1-6; D is possibly TRBD1 (6 bases). The CDR3 is 15 amino acids. V lost 6 bases, J lost 5 bases, and 14 bases lay in between. Germline V gene data show CDR1 as MGHDK and CDR2 as SYGVNS. The CDR3: CASRGARGDNSPLHF. The DNA of the CDR3 is TGTGCCAGCAGGGGGGCCAGAGGGGATAATTCACCCCTCCACTTT.

This clone turned up a few times. The rearrangement joins TRBV30 to TRBJ2-7; D remains ambiguous. The CDR3 length is 12 residues. The germline V gene encodes CDR1 GTSNPN and CDR2 SVGIG (reference sequence). Trimming took 0 bases from V and 6 from J, leaving 9 bases between them. Here the CDR3 reads CAWSVQGAEQYF. The CDR3 DNA is TGTGCCTGGAGTGTACAAGGAGCCGAGCAGTACTTC.

This clone was recorded a few times. J is TRBJ2-5 and V is TRBV2; 10 nucleotides align to TRBD2. CDR1 and CDR2 (germline): SNHLY, FYNNEI. Trimming cost V 5 bases and J 5 bases; bases outside gene matches: 14. This CDR3 spans 17 amino acids. The CDR3 region has the DNA TGTGCCAGCAGTATTTCTGGGCGGACTAGCGGTTCGGAGACCCAGTACTTC. Translated, it gives CASSISGRTSGSETQYF. Full variable domain (rest looked up from reference TRBV2 and TRBJ2-5): EPEVTQTPSHQVTQMGQEVILRCVPISNHLYFYWYRQILGQKVEFLVSFYNNEISEKSEIFDDQFSVERPDGSNFTLKIRSTKLEDSAMYFCASSISGRTSGSETQYFGPGTRLLVL.

This clone turned up a few times. The chain carries TRBV5-1 and TRBJ2-5; 7 bases align to TRBD1. The CDR3 is 13 residues long. Germline-derived CDR1 and CDR2 are SGHRS and YFSETQ. V lost 4 bases to trimming and J lost 4 bases; unmatched junction nucleotides: 4. CDR3 amino acids: CASSQGQRETQYF. DNA for the CDR3: TGCGCCAGCAGCCAGGGACAGAGAGAGACCCAGTACTTC.